This T cell receptor beta chain was observed in a study of tumor-infiltrating lymphocytes in oesophageal squamous cell carcinoma. This clonotype appeared many times. Compared with germline, one end of the junction differs, possibly owing to a read error. TCRdb re-derived calls from the PCR reads in MiXCR, one entry per CDR3 protein. The data contain fewer than 20,000 distinct CDR3 sequences, roughly 54% of them singletons. Per the germline V gene, CDR1 is SSHAT and CDR2 is FNYEAQ (reference sequence). The CDR3 totals 14 residues. The material sequenced was esophageal tumor tissue. This sequence originates from a female donor with esophageal squamous cell carcinoma. The chain has TRBV7-7 and TRBJ1-1; D is unclear. The CDR3 here is CASSNPRICTEAFF. The CDR3 bases are TGTGCTAGCAGCAACCCCAGAATATGCACTGAAGCTTTCTTT.